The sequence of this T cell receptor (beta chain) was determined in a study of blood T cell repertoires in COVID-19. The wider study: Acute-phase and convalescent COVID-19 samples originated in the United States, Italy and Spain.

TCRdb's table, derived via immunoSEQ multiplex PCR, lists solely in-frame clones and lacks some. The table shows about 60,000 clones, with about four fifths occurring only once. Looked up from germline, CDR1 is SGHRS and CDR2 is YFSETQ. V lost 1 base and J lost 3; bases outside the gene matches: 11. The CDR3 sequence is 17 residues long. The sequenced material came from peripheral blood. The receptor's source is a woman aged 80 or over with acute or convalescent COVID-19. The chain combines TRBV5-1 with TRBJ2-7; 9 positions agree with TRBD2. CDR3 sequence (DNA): TGCGCCAGCAGCTTGTTCGGCGGGAGGGCCGTTAACTACGAGCAGTACTTC. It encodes CASSLFGGRAVNYEQYF.